This T cell receptor (beta chain) stems from a study of cytomegalovirus exposure and HLA in healthy donors. About the research overall: The approximately 120 validation repertoires, a later analysis reported, used the same platform as the 666 first-cohort repertoires.

The repertoire was sequenced with immunoSEQ multiplex PCR; TCRdb's copy has only in-frame clones and lacks some. The sample contains fewer than 400,000 clones, 75% to 90% of which appear only once. Details on this clone: Its target is unknown.

Whole-study findings and limits: High specificity and sensitivity for cytomegalovirus status were reported for the classifier.

The source is a woman aged 18-29 years in good health and CMV-seronegative. Sequencing used PBMCs.

CDR3 coding DNA: TGTGCCAGCAGTTACCGGGACAGGCCCCACAATCAGCCCCAGCATTTT. Translation gives CASSYRDRPHNQPQHF. The chain joins TRBV6-5 to TRBJ1-5; TRBD1 matches 8 bases. V lost 2 bases and J lost 3; bases outside the gene matches: 6. Germline CDR1 and CDR2: MNHEY and SVGAGI. This CDR3 contains 16 residues.